This passage covers 14 T cell receptor beta chains from one sample sequenced in a study of cytomegalovirus exposure and HLA in healthy donors. 13 Jbeta primers and 60 Vbeta primers were used for the PCR. Here immunoSEQ multiplex PCR was the method, and the copy in TCRdb shows in-frame clones only, minus some. Seen here are approximately 190,000 clones, roughly 73% observed once, and the top ten hold roughly 2%. Input material: PBMCs. All receptors derive from a woman in her thirties in good health and CMV-seropositive.

The chain has TRBV28 and TRBJ2-7; weak D call: TRBD1 (6 bases). The CDR3 loop spans 15 amino acids. Per germline, CDR1 MDHEN and CDR2 SYDVKM. V was cut by 2 bases and J by 2 bases, with 13 bases left in between. In DNA, the CDR3 is TGTGCCAGCAGTTTACCCTCCAGGGGACCCTACGAGCAGTACTTC. It encodes CASSLPSRGPYEQYF. The whole variable domain, remainder taken from reference TRBV28 and TRBJ2-7, is DVKVTQSSRYLVKRTGEKVFLECVQDMDHENMFWYRQDPGLGLRLIYFSYDVKMKEKGDIPEGYSVSREKKERFSLILESASTNQTSMYLCASSLPSRGPYEQYFGPGTRLTVT.

This chain connects TRBV9 to TRBJ1-6; D might be TRBD1 (5 bases). Germline V gene data show CDR1 as SGDLS and CDR2 as YYNGEE. Trimming shortened V by 0 bases and J by 3 bases, and 7 bases separated the two germline ends. The CDR3 covers 15 residues. This CDR3 reads CASSVADSYNSPLHF. Written as DNA, the CDR3 is TGTGCCAGCAGCGTAGCAGACAGCTATAATTCACCCCTCCACTTT.

This clone was seen only a few times. V and J are TRBV9 and TRBJ1-2, with 8 positions matching TRBD1. The CDR3 totals 13 residues. The V gene end was trimmed by 4 bases and the J gene end by 5 bases; junction bases not matched to a gene: 4. Per germline, CDR1 SGDLS and CDR2 YYNGEE. The CDR3 region is CASSRDRFYGYTF. The DNA for the CDR3 is TGTGCCAGCAGCCGGGACAGGTTTTATGGCTACACCTTC.

The CDR3 reads CASSATGLAGSSHTQYF. The CDR3 coding sequence is TGTGCCAGCAGTGCAACAGGACTAGCGGGAAGTAGTCATACGCAGTATTTT. This chain connects TRBV6-4 to TRBJ2-3; 12 nucleotides align to TRBD2. This CDR3 has 17 amino acids. The germline V gene encodes CDR1 MRHNA and CDR2 SNTAGT. V shed 4 bases, J shed 7 bases, and the junction held 12 bases outside the gene matches.

This rearrangement joins TRBV18 to TRBJ1-1; a possible D gene is TRBD1 (5 bases). Germline V gene sequence: CDR1 KGHSH, CDR2 LQKENI. The CDR3 spans 12 residues. Trimming left V 6 bases short and J 11 bases short, with 16 bases between. Written as DNA, the CDR3 is TGTGCCAGCTCCTCAGGAGGGGTTGGGGCTTTCTTT. It yields the protein CASSSGGVGAFF.

The chain employs TRBV6-4 and TRBJ2-1; tentatively, D is TRBD2 (5 bases). The germline V gene encodes CDR1 MRHNA and CDR2 SNTAGT. V lost 5 bases and J 5 bases, leaving 10 bases between the germline ends. The CDR3 spans 13 residues. The DNA for the CDR3 is TGTGCCAGCAGTCGGACTTTCAACAATGAGCAGTTCTTC. Translating it yields CASSRTFNNEQFF.

The chain couples TRBV7-3 to TRBJ2-3; D is possibly TRBD2 (6 bases). The germline V gene encodes CDR1 SGHTA and CDR2 FQGTGA. This CDR3 spans 16 amino acids. Deletions cut 5 bases from V and 0 bases from J, with 15 bases between. The CDR3 nucleotides read TGTGCCAGCAGCCCAACCGTGAGCGGGAGCACAGATACGCAGTATTTT. Amino acids: CASSPTVSGSTDTQYF.

This clone showed up just a few times. The gene calls are TRBV28 and TRBJ1-1, with D tentatively TRBD1 (6 bases). With 2 bases removed from V and 1 base from J, the gap between germline ends came to 17 bases. Germline-derived CDR1 and CDR2 are MDHEN and SYDVKM. This CDR3 has 17 residues. The DNA for the CDR3 is TGTGCCAGCAGTTTAATTCAACAGGGATATCAGAACACTGAAGCTTTCTTT. It specifies CASSLIQQGYQNTEAFF.

This chain uses TRBV7-2 with TRBJ2-5; TRBD1 might be the D (7 bases). The germline gives CDR1 SGHTA, CDR2 FQGNSA. This CDR3 is built from 14 residues. The V gene lost 5 bases and the J gene lost 1 base, with 11 bases spanning the gap. Written as DNA, the CDR3 is TGTGCCAGCAGCGCGGGACAGCCCCAAGAGACCCAGTACTTC. Its translation: CASSAGQPQETQYF.

V usage is TRBV7-2 and J usage is TRBJ1-1; D is unresolved. The CDR3 runs to 14 residues. Germline lookup yields CDR1 SGHTA and CDR2 FQGNSA. The V gene lost 1 base and the J gene lost 0 bases, with 6 bases spanning the gap. The CDR3 loop reads CASSLERLNTEAFF. Written as DNA, the CDR3 is TGTGCCAGCAGCTTAGAACGGTTGAACACTGAAGCTTTCTTT.

This sequence joins TRBV4-2 and TRBJ2-7, with TRBD2 matching 11 bases. J was trimmed by 3 bases and V by 0 bases; bases with no gene match: 25. Per germline, CDR1 LGHNA and CDR2 YNFKEQ. There are 23 residues in the CDR3. The CDR3 sequence is CASSQDFVAGGPLGANRFYEQYF. The DNA for the CDR3 is TGTGCCAGCAGCCAAGATTTTGTAGCGGGGGGGCCCTTGGGAGCTAACCGATTCTACGAGCAGTACTTC.

The chain combines TRBV6-1 with TRBJ2-2, with TRBD2 matching over 13 bases. CDR1 MNHNS and CDR2 SASEGT come from the germline V gene. The CDR3 covers 20 residues. J lost 0 bases, V lost 4 bases, and 11 bases had no gene match. The CDR3 DNA sequence: TGTGCCAGCAGTGCCGGACTAGCGGGAGTAAGAAGTGCGAACACCGGGGAGCTGTTTTTT. It is translated as CASSAGLAGVRSANTGELFF.

This chain connects TRBV6-1 to TRBJ2-2; TRBD1 matches at 9 bases. Germline V CDR1 and CDR2: MNHNS, SASEGT. V lost 1 base and J lost 6; bases outside the gene matches: 3. The CDR3 is 15 residues long. CDR3 loop: CASSEVQGASGELFF. For the CDR3, the DNA is TGTGCCAGCAGTGAAGTACAGGGGGCGTCCGGGGAGCTGTTTTTT.

The V call is TRBV25-1, the J call TRBJ1-3; D gene ambiguous. The CDR3 consists of 13 residues. V lost 5 bases and J lost 2, with 7 bases in between. Germline CDR1 and CDR2: MGHDK and SYGVNS. The CDR3 sequence: CASSRGAGNTIYF. In DNA, the CDR3 is TGTGCCAGCAGTCGCGGAGCTGGAAACACCATATATTTT.